This T cell receptor beta chain was retrieved from a study of blood T cell repertoires in COVID-19 (dated by TCRdb to 2018 to 2020). With regard to the full study: Samples covering the acute and convalescent phases of COVID-19 were provided by collaborators in the United States, Italy and Spain. The material from the prospective study consisted of cDNA or gDNA derived from T cells, B-cell-depleted T cells, or PBMCs. Subjects who had been exposed to COVID-19, were actively infected with it, or had recovered from it provided the deeply sampled blood TCRbeta repertoires that made up the dataset. A freely available public database, intended as a resource for researchers studying the immune response to SARS-CoV-2, is where the repertoires were released. The samples were drawn from two sources: the first 160 participants of the ongoing ImmuneRACE study, and some 1,300 subjects contributed by 6 global collaborators. The sample metadata nearly always contained a de-identified subject ID, COVID-19 status, age in years and sex. Where HLA class I and class II types were available, the types were taken from metadata supplied by the sample provider, not from assay-based typing.

For this clone: The antigen it binds to is not known. No much larger clonotype is one base removed from it; base qualities were not supplied.

Taken from the germline V gene (reference sequence), the CDR1 and CDR2 loops are LNHDA and SQIVND. From its cysteine to its phenylalanine, the CDR3 spans 15 amino acids. Just CDR3 DNA is preserved here, 45 bases in frame from base 1. V and J are truncated by 3 bases and 1 base respectively, leaving an intervening sequence of 12 bases. General study outcomes and caveats: The quantity of clinical and demographic metadata differed by source and by participant and was supplied without curation.

Enrolling through a virtual design, the prospective study's participants ranged in age from roughly 18 to 95 years and lived across some 23 United States geographic areas. To assign participants to cohorts, the prospective study relied on clinical history that participants themselves reported in a screening survey and a study questionnaire. Recovered participants in ImmuneRACE Cohort 3 were defined by two consecutive negative NP/OP PCR tests, clearance by a healthcare professional, or resolution of symptoms. In the prospective study, whole blood, serum and a nasopharyngeal or oropharyngeal swab were collected from each participant by mobile phlebotomists. Additional blood draws and questionnaires over an approximately 2-month period could optionally be provided by prospective study participants. Blood samples from the prospective study were shipped frozen or at room temperature prior to DNA extraction.

TCRbeta CDR3 regions were amplified from genomic DNA by means of the immunoSEQ Assay, a bias-controlled multiplex PCR. Per the original workflow: The number of nucleated cells in each sample was estimated from the amplification of reference gene primers within the assay. Sequence reads were collapsed and filtered to measure the absolute abundance of every unique TCRbeta CDR3 rearrangement. Productive Simpson clonality was computed per sample as the square root of Simpson's diversity index over productive rearrangements. Held by TCRdb, this immuneACCESS table contains in-frame sequences only and omits some clones. Under half of the omission traces to an unresolved V gene where checked; the cause of the rest is unknown. V and J calls and clone size are as listed in that table; D and trimming were resolved from the DNA. The table for this sample lists roughly 160,000 clones; over 70% of them were counted only once. Of the sample, 3% to 3.5% falls within the top ten clones.

The rearrangement combines TRBV19 with TRBJ1-1; no confident D gene assignment can be made. Sequencing input: PBMCs or T cells enriched from blood (not recorded which). The TCR comes from an older woman who had recovered from COVID-19. The CDR3 region: CASSIRTNKNTEAFF. The DNA reads as follows: TGTGCCAGTAGTATTCGCACAAACAAGAACACTGAAGCTTTCTTT.